What follows describes a single T cell receptor beta chain. These data belong to a study of blood T cell repertoires in COVID-19. Study in general: T cells, B-cell-depleted T cells, or PBMCs supplied cDNA or gDNA.

The protocol was immunoSEQ multiplex PCR, while the TCRdb copy is restricted to in-frame clones and leaves out a portion. The sample carries 150,000 to 200,000 clones, 88% recorded once. The sequence came from a human donor in a cohort sampled during active COVID-19. Sequencing was performed on peripheral blood.

Here the CDR3 DNA reads TGTGCCAGCTCGGGACAGATATATAATTCACCCCTCCACTTT. Encoded protein: CASSGQIYNSPLHF. The J gene is TRBJ1-6, the V gene TRBV7-2; 7 positions match TRBD1. From germline, CDR1 is SGHTA and CDR2 FQGNSA. After removal of 8 bases from V and 4 bases from J, the junction contained 5 bases not matched to a gene. The CDR3 sequence is 14 residues long.